This T cell receptor (beta chain) was sequenced for a study of glioma-infiltrating T cells after dendritic cell vaccination. Across the whole study: At biweekly intervals, patients got three intradermal dendritic cell vaccine injections.

Time point meaning: after dendritic cell vaccination, including at tumor progression/relapse. A single count supports this clone. The PCR used 60 V beta and 13 J beta primers. Produced via immunoSEQ multiplex PCR; TCRdb's table is partial and in-frame only. Of 85,000 to 100,000 clones in the sample, about 81% were seen once. Germline CDR1 reads LGHNA; CDR2 reads YNFKEQ. Trimming took 1 base from V and 5 from J; bases not matched to a gene: 11. The length of the CDR3 is 19 residues. The material sequenced was blood, taken after dendritic cell vaccination. V gene TRBV4-2 combines with J gene TRBJ2-5; 15 bases map to TRBD2. The receptor was isolated from a human donor with glioblastoma. As DNA, the CDR3 is TGTGCCAGCAGCCAAGCTCCTGGACTAGCGGGGGGGCTGGGGGAGACCCAGTACTTC. Translation: CASSQAPGLAGGLGETQYF.